A single sample gave rise to the 32 T cell receptor beta chains below, sequenced in a study of T cells expressing NK-cell markers. TCRdb reprocessed the 5' RACE reads and keeps a single row for each CDR3 protein, giving no DNA. The repertoire shows roughly 150,000 distinct CDR3 sequences; the top ten hold around 21%. The specimen was blood T cells: a sorted CD56 or NKG2C T cell subset, CD4+ or CD8+ T cells, or bulk PBMC T cells (not recorded which). The receptor set was obtained from a man aged 18-70 years in good health.

The genes are TRBV7-9 and TRBJ1-2; TCRdb indicates TRBD1, and absent DNA this call remains unverified. The CDR3 has 14 amino acids. Germline loops: CDR1 SEHNR, CDR2 FQNEAQ (reference sequence). This CDR3 reads CASSPGTGAYGYTF. The whole variable domain, filled in from reference TRBV7-9 and TRBJ1-2, reads DTGVSQNPRHKITKRGQNVTFRCDPISEHNRLYWYRQTLGQGPEFLTYFQNEAQLEKSRLLSDRFSAERPKGSFSTLEIQRTEQGDSAMYLCASSPGTGAYGYTFGSGTRLTVV.

The V gene is TRBV15, the J gene TRBJ2-1; lacking DNA, the TRBD2 call made by TCRdb goes unchecked. The germline CDR1 and CDR2 sequences are LNHNV and YYDKDF (reference sequence). The CDR3 extends over 15 amino acids. This chain's CDR3 is CATSERGGLNNEQFF.

The chain links TRBV11-2 to TRBJ2-7. Germline lookup yields CDR1 SGHAT and CDR2 FQNNGV. The CDR3 sequence is 13 residues long. This chain's CDR3 is CASSLSEEYEQYF. Full variable domain (outside the CDR3, taken from reference TRBV11-2 and TRBJ2-7): EAGVAQSPRYKIIEKRQSVAFWCNPISGHATLYWYQQILGQGPKLLIQFQNNGVVDDSQLPKDRFSAERLKGVDSTLKIQPAKLEDSAVYLCASSLSEEYEQYFGPGTRLTVT.

The rearrangement uses TRBV24-1 and TRBJ1-5; the D call from TCRdb, TRBD1, cannot be confirmed without DNA. CDR3 length equals 16 residues. Germline-derived CDR1 and CDR2 are KGHDR and SFDVKD. The CDR3 loop reads CATSDPGTGSNQPQHF.

The chain carries TRBV5-6 and TRBJ2-2; as DNA is missing, the TRBD1 call by TCRdb cannot be tested. Germline-derived CDR1 and CDR2 are SGHDT and YYEEEE. The CDR3 has 13 amino acids. CDR3 sequence reads: CASSLEGAGELFF.

The chain has TRBV5-1 and TRBJ1-2. The CDR3 runs 12 residues. Germline lookup yields CDR1 SGHRS and CDR2 YFSETQ. CDR3 protein: CASSLGYSGYTF.

The chain links TRBV6-1 to TRBJ2-3; without DNA, the TCRdb call of TRBD2 cannot be checked. Germline lookup yields CDR1 MNHNS and CDR2 SASEGT. There are 16 residues in the CDR3. CDR3 in amino acids: CASRPPAGGTPDTQYF.

This chain uses TRBV6-5 with TRBJ2-7; there is no DNA to check the TCRdb D call of TRBD1. Germline V lookup: CDR1 MNHEY, CDR2 SVGAGI. This CDR3 contains 14 residues. The CDR3 here is CASGEEGGYYEQYF.

The CDR3: CASSLASRTGQASPFF. The rearrangement uses TRBV7-9 and TRBJ1-1; as DNA is missing, the TRBD1 call by TCRdb cannot be tested. This CDR3 has 16 amino acids. CDR1 SEHNR and CDR2 FQNEAQ come from the germline V gene (reference sequence). The variable domain in full, completed from reference TRBV7-9 and TRBJ1-1, reads DTGVSQNPRHKITKRGQNVTFRCDPISEHNRLYWYRQTLGQGPEFLTYFQNEAQLEKSRLLSDRFSAERPKGSFSTLEIQRTEQGDSAMYLCASSLASRTGQASPFFGQGTRLTVV.

The chain couples TRBV6-5 to TRBJ2-7; TCRdb picks TRBD1, but there is no DNA to check that call. Germline V CDR1 and CDR2: MNHEY, SVGAGI. This CDR3 has 12 amino acids. The CDR3 loop is CASRTGGYEQYF.

The genes are TRBV6-2 or TRBV6-3 and TRBJ1-1; TCRdb names TRBD1, which stays unverified in the absence of DNA. The CDR3 length is 14 residues. CDR1 is MNHEY and CDR2 is SVGEGT in the germline V gene. CDR3 protein: CASKRGRKNTEAFF.

The chain uses TRBV12-3 or TRBV12-4 and TRBJ2-7; lacking DNA, the TRBD2 call made by TCRdb goes unchecked. CDR3 length: 15 amino acids. Here the CDR3 reads CASTFSLAGPYEQYF.

This chain uses TRBV29-1 with TRBJ2-3. Germline V gene lookup returns CDR1 SQVTM and CDR2 ANQGSEA. The CDR3 has 13 amino acids. CDR3 loop: CSHDDQRLDTQYF.

The genes are TRBV20-1 and TRBJ2-7; the TRBD2 assignment by TCRdb is unverifiable without DNA. The length of the CDR3 is 16 residues. Germline CDR1 is DFQATT and CDR2 is SNEGSKA (reference sequence). The CDR3: CSARDPFNGGAYEQYF.

The chain employs TRBV6-5 and TRBJ1-1; TCRdb proposes TRBD1, but this gene call is untestable without DNA. Germline CDR1 is MNHEY and CDR2 is SVGAGI. The CDR3 extends over 14 amino acids. CDR3 in amino acids: CASMLQGEGTEAFF.

The chain combines TRBV9 with TRBJ2-7; the D call of TRBD2 rests on TCRdb alone, since no DNA is present to check it. CDR1 is SGDLS, CDR2 YYNGEE, per germline. This CDR3 spans 16 amino acids. The CDR3 here is CASSVAWLASSYEQYF.

V and J are TRBV21-1 and TRBJ2-3. TRBV21-1 constitutes a pseudogene. The CDR3 has 17 residues. The CDR3 loop is CASSKEFYGDYTDTQYF.

This rearrangement joins TRBV4-2 to TRBJ2-3; TCRdb gives TRBD2 as the D gene, but with no DNA this cannot be confirmed. The germline CDR1 and CDR2 sequences are LGHNA and YNFKEQ. The CDR3 has 14 amino acids. CDR3 in amino acids: CASSQATGGLEQYF.

The chain carries TRBV3-1 and TRBJ1-5. The CDR3 is made up of 15 amino acids. CDR1 and CDR2 from the germline V gene are LGHDT and YNNKEL (reference sequence). CDR3 residues: CASSQDHGVNQPQHF.

The chain joins TRBV20-1 to TRBJ2-1; TCRdb designates TRBD2, a call that cannot be tested without DNA. This CDR3 has 14 residues. Germline CDR1 DFQATT, CDR2 SNEGSKA (reference sequence). The CDR3 spells CSATTRTGEVEQFF.

This chain joins TRBV3-1 and TRBJ2-5; TCRdb selects TRBD2, and the lack of DNA leaves this call unchecked. Germline CDR1 is LGHDT and CDR2 is YNNKEL (reference sequence). This CDR3 has 14 residues. The CDR3 sequence is CASSQERGEETQYF.

The gene calls are TRBV3-1 and TRBJ2-3; there is no DNA to check the TCRdb D call of TRBD2. Germline CDR1 and CDR2: LGHDT and YNNKEL (reference sequence). CDR3 size: 15 residues. The CDR3 region is CASSHGLDYSDTQYF.

The chain carries TRBV9 and TRBJ2-1. This CDR3 has 14 residues. Looked up from germline, CDR1 is SGDLS and CDR2 is YYNGEE. The CDR3 loop reads CASSVVGDYNEQFF.

The genes are TRBV6-1 and TRBJ2-1; without DNA, the TCRdb call of TRBD2 cannot be checked. The germline gives CDR1 MNHNS, CDR2 SASEGT. The CDR3 runs to 14 residues. The CDR3 sequence is CASSLGLAGIEQFF.

CDR3 in amino acids: CASYGPASEQFF. V is TRBV12-3 or TRBV12-4 and J is TRBJ2-1; TCRdb picks TRBD2, but there is no DNA to check that call. The CDR3 consists of 12 residues.

The J gene is TRBJ2-7, the V gene TRBV5-6; TCRdb proposes TRBD1, but this gene call is untestable without DNA. CDR1 and CDR2 (germline): SGHDT, YYEEEE. The CDR3 totals 15 residues. The CDR3 sequence is CASSLGVTGAYEQYF.

The chain is built from TRBV9 and TRBJ2-7; there is no DNA to check the TCRdb D call of TRBD1. Germline V CDR1 and CDR2: SGDLS, YYNGEE. The CDR3 contains 16 residues. The CDR3 here is CASSGEPDRESYEQYF.

The J gene is TRBJ2-1, the V gene TRBV24-1; TCRdb outputs TRBD2, but without DNA this stays unchecked. The CDR3 spans 15 residues. Germline assignment: CDR1 KGHDR and CDR2 SFDVKD. The CDR3 reads CATSDPDYPDNEQFF.

The chain couples TRBV12-3 or TRBV12-4 to TRBJ2-3; without DNA, the TCRdb call of TRBD1 cannot be checked. The CDR3 sequence is 15 residues long. The CDR3 sequence is CASSPDWPGTDTQYF.

The chain recombines TRBV18 with TRBJ1-1. The germline CDR1 and CDR2 sequences are KGHSH and LQKENI. The CDR3 loop spans 14 amino acids. The CDR3 is CASSPGPATTEAFF.

The chain has TRBV7-9 and TRBJ2-1; TCRdb lists TRBD1, though no DNA is available to test this call. Germline V gene sequence: CDR1 SEHNR, CDR2 FQNEAQ (reference sequence). This CDR3 region has 17 residues. The CDR3 loop reads CASSLVDRAGASDEQFF. The complete variable domain, with remaining parts taken from reference TRBV7-9 and TRBJ2-1, reads DTGVSQNPRHKITKRGQNVTFRCDPISEHNRLYWYRQTLGQGPEFLTYFQNEAQLEKSRLLSDRFSAERPKGSFSTLEIQRTEQGDSAMYLCASSLVDRAGASDEQFFGPGTRLTVL.

This chain links TRBV20-1 with TRBJ1-4; TCRdb picks TRBD1, but there is no DNA to check that call. The CDR3 runs 12 residues. CDR1 is DFQATT and CDR2 is SNEGSKA in the germline V gene (reference sequence). CDR3 sequence: CSAQGEWEKLFF.